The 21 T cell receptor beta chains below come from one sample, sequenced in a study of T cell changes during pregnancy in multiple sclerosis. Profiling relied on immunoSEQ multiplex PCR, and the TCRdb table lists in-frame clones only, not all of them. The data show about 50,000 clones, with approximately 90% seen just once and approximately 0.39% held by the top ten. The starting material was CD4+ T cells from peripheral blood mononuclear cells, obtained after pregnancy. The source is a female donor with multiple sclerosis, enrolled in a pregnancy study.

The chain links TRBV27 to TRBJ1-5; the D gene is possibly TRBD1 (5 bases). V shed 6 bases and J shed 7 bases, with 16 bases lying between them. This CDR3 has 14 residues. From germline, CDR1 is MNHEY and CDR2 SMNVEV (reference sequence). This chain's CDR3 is CASRSGGSRQPQHF. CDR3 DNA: TGTGCCAGCAGATCGGGGGGATCCAGGCAGCCCCAGCATTTT.

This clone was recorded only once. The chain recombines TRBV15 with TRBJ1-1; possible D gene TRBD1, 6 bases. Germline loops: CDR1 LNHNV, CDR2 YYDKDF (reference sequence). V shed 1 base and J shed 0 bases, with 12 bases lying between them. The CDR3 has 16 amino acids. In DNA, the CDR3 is TGTGCCACCAGCAGAGGGGATGGACAGATGAACACTGAAGCTTTCTTT. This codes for CATSRGDGQMNTEAFF.

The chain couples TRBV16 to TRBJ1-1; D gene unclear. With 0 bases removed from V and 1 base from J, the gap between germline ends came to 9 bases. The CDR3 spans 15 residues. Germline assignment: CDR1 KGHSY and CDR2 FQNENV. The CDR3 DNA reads TGTGCCAGCAGCCAATCCACAGTGGGGAACACTGAAGCTTTCTTT. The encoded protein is CASSQSTVGNTEAFF.

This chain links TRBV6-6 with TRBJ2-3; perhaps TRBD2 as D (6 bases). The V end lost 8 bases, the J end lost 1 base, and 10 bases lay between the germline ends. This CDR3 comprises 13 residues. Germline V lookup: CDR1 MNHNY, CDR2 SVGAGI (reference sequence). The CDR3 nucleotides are TGTGCCAGCGGAGGGACTCGCACAGATACGCAGTATTTT. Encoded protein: CASGGTRTDTQYF.

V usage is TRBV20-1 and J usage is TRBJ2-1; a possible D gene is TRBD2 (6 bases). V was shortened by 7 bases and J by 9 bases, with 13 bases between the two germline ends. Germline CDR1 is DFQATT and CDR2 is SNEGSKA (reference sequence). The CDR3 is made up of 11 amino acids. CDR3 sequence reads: CSGTRGSEQFF. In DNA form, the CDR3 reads TGCAGTGGAACCCGGGGGAGTGAGCAGTTCTTC.

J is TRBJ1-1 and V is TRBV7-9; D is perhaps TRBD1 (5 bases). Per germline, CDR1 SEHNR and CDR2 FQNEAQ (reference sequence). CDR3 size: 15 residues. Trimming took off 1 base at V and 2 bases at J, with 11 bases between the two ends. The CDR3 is CASSLVETVNTEAFF. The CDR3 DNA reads TGTGCCAGCAGCTTAGTTGAGACAGTCAACACTGAAGCTTTCTTT.

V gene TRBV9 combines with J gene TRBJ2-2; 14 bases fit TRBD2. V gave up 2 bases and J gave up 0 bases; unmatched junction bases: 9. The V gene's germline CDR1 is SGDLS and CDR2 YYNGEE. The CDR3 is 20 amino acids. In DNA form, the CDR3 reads TGTGCCAGCAGCGTGCCCGGGACTAGCGGGAGAGCTACGAACACCGGGGAGCTGTTTTTT. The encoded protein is CASSVPGTSGRATNTGELFF.

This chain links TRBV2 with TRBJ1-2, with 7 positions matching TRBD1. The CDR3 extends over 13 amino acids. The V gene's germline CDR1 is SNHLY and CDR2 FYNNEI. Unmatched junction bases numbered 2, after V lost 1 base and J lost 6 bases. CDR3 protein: CASSEGGTDGYTF. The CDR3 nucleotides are TGTGCCAGCAGTGAAGGAGGGACAGATGGCTACACCTTC. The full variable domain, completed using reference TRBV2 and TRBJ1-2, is EPEVTQTPSHQVTQMGQEVILRCVPISNHLYFYWYRQILGQKVEFLVSFYNNEISEKSEIFDDQFSVERPDGSNFTLKIRSTKLEDSAMYFCASSEGGTDGYTFGSGTRLTVV.

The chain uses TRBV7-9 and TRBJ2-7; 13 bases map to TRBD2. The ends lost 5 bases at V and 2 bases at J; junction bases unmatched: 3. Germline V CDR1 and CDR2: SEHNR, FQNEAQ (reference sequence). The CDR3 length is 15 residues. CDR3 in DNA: TGTGCCAGCAGCCTACTAGCGGGAGGGCCCTACGAGCAGTACTTC. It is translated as CASSLLAGGPYEQYF.

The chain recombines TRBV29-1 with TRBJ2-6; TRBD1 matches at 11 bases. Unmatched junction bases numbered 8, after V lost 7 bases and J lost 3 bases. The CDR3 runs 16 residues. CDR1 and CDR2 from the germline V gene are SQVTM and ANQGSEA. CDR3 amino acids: CSARGQGANGANVLTF. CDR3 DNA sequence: TGCAGCGCGCGAGGACAGGGGGCAAATGGGGCCAACGTCCTGACTTTC.

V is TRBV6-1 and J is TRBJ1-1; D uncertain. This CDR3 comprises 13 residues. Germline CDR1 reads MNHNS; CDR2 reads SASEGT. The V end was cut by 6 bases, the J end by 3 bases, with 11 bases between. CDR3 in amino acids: CASSPTAYTEAFF. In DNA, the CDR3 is TGTGCCAGCAGCCCCACTGCCTACACTGAAGCTTTCTTT.

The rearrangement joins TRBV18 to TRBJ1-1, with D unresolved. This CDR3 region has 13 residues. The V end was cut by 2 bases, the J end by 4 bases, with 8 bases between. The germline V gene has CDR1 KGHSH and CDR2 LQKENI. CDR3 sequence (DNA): TGTGCCAGCTCACCAATAGGGAGCACTGAAGCTTTCTTT. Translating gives CASSPIGSTEAFF.

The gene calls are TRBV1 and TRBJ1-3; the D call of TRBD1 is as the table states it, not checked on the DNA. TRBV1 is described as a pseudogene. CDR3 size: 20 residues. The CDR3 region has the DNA TGCACCAGCAGCCACCGCCTGGGGTGGGGCAGGGGGGACTCTGGAAACACCATATATTTT. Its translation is CTSSHRLGWGRGDSGNTIYF.

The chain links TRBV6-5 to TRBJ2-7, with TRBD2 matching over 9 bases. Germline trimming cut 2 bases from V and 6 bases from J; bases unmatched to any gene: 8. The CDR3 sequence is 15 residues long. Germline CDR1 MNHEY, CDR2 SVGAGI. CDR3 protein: CASSYGPLLAGEQYF. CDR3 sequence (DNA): TGTGCCAGCAGTTACGGCCCCCTACTAGCGGGCGAGCAGTACTTC.

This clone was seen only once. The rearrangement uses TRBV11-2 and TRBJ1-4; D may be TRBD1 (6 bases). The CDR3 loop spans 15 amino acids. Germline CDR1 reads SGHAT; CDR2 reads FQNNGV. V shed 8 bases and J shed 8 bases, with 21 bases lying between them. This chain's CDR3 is CASARNRGAGEKLFF. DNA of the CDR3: TGTGCCAGCGCCCGAAACCGGGGGGCAGGAGAAAAACTGTTTTTT. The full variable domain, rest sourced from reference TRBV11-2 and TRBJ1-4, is EAGVAQSPRYKIIEKRQSVAFWCNPISGHATLYWYQQILGQGPKLLIQFQNNGVVDDSQLPKDRFSAERLKGVDSTLKIQPAKLEDSAVYLCASARNRGAGEKLFFGSGTQLSVL.

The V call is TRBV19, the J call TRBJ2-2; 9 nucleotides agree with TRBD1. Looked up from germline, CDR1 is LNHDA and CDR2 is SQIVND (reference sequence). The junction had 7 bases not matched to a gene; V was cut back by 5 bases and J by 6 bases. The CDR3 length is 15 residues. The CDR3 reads CASSGQGILAGELFF. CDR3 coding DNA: TGTGCCAGTAGTGGACAGGGGATATTGGCCGGGGAGCTGTTTTTT. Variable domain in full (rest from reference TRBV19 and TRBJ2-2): DGGITQSPKYLFRKEGQNVTLSCEQNLNHDAMYWYRQDPGQGLRLIYYSQIVNDFQKGDIAEGYSVSREKKESFPLTVTSAQKNPTAFYLCASSGQGILAGELFFGEGSRLTVL.

Written as DNA, the CDR3 is TGTGCCACCAGCCGTGCAGGGAGGAGAGACTACACCTTC. It translates to CATSRAGRRDYTF. J is TRBJ1-2 and V is TRBV15; possibly TRBD1 for D (5 bases). V lost 5 bases and J lost 10, with 17 bases in between. The CDR3 runs 13 residues. Germline lookup yields CDR1 LNHNV and CDR2 YYDKDF (reference sequence).

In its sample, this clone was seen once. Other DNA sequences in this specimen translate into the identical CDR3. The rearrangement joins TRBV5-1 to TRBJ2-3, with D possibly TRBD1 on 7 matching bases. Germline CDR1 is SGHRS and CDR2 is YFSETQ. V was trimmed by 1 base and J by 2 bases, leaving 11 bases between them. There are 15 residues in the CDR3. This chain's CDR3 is CASSLRGTDTDTQYF. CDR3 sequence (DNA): TGCGCCAGCAGCTTGCGCGGGACAGACACAGATACGCAGTATTTT.

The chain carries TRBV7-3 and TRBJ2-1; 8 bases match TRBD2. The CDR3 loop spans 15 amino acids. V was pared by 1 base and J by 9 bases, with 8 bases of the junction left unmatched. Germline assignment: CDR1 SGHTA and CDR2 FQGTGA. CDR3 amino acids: CASSLIGTSSVEQFF. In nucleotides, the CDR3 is TGTGCCAGCAGCTTAATCGGGACTAGTTCTGTTGAGCAGTTCTTC.

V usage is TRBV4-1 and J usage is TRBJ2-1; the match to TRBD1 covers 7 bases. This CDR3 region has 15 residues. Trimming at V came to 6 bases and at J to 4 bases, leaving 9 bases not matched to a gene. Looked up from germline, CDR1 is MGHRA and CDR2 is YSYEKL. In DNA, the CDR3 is TGCGCCAGCAGTCGCACTCCGGGACAGTACAATGAGCAGTTCTTC. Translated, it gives CASSRTPGQYNEQFF.

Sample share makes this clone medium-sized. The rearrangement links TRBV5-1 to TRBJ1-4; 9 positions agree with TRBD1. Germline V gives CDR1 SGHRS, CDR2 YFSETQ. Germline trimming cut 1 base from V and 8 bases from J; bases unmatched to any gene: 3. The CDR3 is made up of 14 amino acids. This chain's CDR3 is CASSLTGGAEKLFF. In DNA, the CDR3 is TGCGCCAGCAGCTTGACAGGGGGCGCAGAAAAACTGTTTTTT.